This TCR beta chain was sequenced in a study of shared clonotypes between healthy human individuals (dated by TCRdb to 2019 to 2021). For context, the study as a whole: The cohort included three men and two women between 18 and 49 years of age. For each donor, CD4 naive and CD4 memory were each given three plates, CD8 naive was given two plates, and CD8 memory was given one plate. To estimate repertoire size and how much clonotypes are shared between individuals, the study performed deep sequencing of blood TCR repertoires from about five healthy adults. Libraries were prepared and TCR repertoires were sequenced by different laboratories using diverse techniques, in order to increase sequencing depth and limit assay-specific biases. Per donor, leukapheresis produced somewhere between about 0.94 and 8.9 billion PBMCs.

Donors were healthy HIV-negative adults with no recently reported acute infections or vaccinations. Every donor was a Caucasian adult residing in Nashville, Tennessee, USA. Magnetic negative selection was used to enrich CD4+ T cells, after which naive cells were positively selected on CD45RA and the negative fraction became the memory subset. After blood collection by leukapheresis, PBMCs were isolated using Ficoll-Histopaque density gradient centrifugation and then cryopreserved in the vapor phase of liquid nitrogen. Analytical flow cytometry was used to check the purity and quantity of each magnetically sorted T cell population. Genomic DNA was isolated from each sorted fraction and quantified by UV absorbance on a Nanodrop 2000c. The CDR1 and CDR2 encoded by the germline V gene are SNHLY and FYNNEI. Including the terminal cysteine and phenylalanine, the CDR3 comprises 13 residues. Only the CDR3 region is kept as DNA, spanning 39 bases read in frame from base 1. Trimming at the junction amounts to 5 bases on V and 3 bases on J, and the germline ends lie 10 bases apart.

A remark on this clone: Its binding antigen is unknown. No base quality values were provided; no much bigger clone lies one nucleotide off.

Beyond this particular receptor, the publication reports: Because the study included a small number of donors, the genetic and exposure-history diversity represented was limited. Larger estimated clonotype richness was generally found for naive subsets than for memory subsets. Sampling was restricted to blood, and TCR repertoires in tissue are likely to differ from TCR repertoires in blood. Compared with non-shared clonotypes, clonotypes shared by all four sorted-subset donors had higher generation probabilities. Even with the large sequencing depth, rarefaction of the sorted-subset datasets indicated that sequencing was incomplete. Based on pairwise subsampling, the degree of clonotype sharing among donors was expected to be affected by sequencing depth. Across four donors, roughly 5% of naive CD4, roughly 3.5% of naive CD8, under 2.5% of memory CD4, and 0.4% of memory CD8 clonotypes were shared.

Using the deep immunoSEQ assay, multiplex PCR amplified TCR CDR3 regions from genomic DNA. Extracted genomic DNA from each cell subset was spread evenly across all wells of several immunoSEQ 96-well plates, with each plate serving as a replicate. For sorted subsets, 150 to 250 ng of genomic DNA, equivalent to 25,000 to 35,000 T cell genomes, went into each replicate PCR. Purified libraries were quantified with a Qubit 3.0 fluorometer, sized on a Bioanalyzer 2100, and re-quantified with the KAPA Library Quantification kit. Every immunoSEQ 96-well plate was sequenced on a dedicated single-read 150-cycle Illumina NextSeq 550 flow cell. From the authors' description of their analysis: Because only junctional sequences without quality scores were contained in the immunoSEQ output, filtering matching that applied to full-length reads could not be performed. Sequences were annotated with PyIR, a Python wrapper for IgBLAST v1.9, and V/J genes and CDR3 were assigned using IMGT germline references. Reads with weak V/J assignments (E-value above 1e-6), missing CDR3, stop codons, out-of-frame junctions, or ambiguous translated residues were removed. A V3J clonotype was defined by an identical inferred V gene, J gene, and CDR3 amino acid sequence. Percentage overlap between repertoires was calculated by dividing the number of shared unique clonotypes by the size of the smaller repertoire. Repertoire richness was assessed with RTK rarefaction, the Chao1 estimator, and Recon v2.1 estimates of unobserved clonotypes. OLGA was used to compute generation probabilities for all TCRbeta clonotypes that the gDNA method yielded from a few donors. TCRdb took this table from immuneACCESS and kept in-frame rearrangements with V and J called. Such tables lack part of the clones; where checked against another copy, unresolved V genes explain under half of the gap, and the rest is unexplained. V, J and clone size derive from that table, while D and trimming were established from the DNA sequence. The sample table lists under 2,500,000 clones, nearly 97% of them with a count of one. The top ten clonotypes cover more than 0.1% of the sample.

Sequencing was performed on naive CD4+ T cells sorted from blood. The sample's cell subset or site label, decoded: CD45RA+ positively selected. The chain couples TRBV2 to TRBJ1-1; a tentative D call is TRBD1 (6 bases match). The sequence came from a man younger than 35 in good health. Here the CDR3 is given as CASSNKGDTEAFF. The nucleotides are TGTGCCAGCAGTAACAAGGGGGACACTGAAGCTTTCTTT.